The present T cell receptor beta chain was sequenced within a study of cytomegalovirus exposure and HLA in healthy donors. Study-level background: Unique TCRs from HLA-typed donors, 85 million to 100 million of them, were held in an early data release. Study-wide findings and caveats: DRB1 showed the most TCR associations and HLA-C the fewest in a later analysis, as rates varied by HLA locus.

Notes on this clone: The target antigen is unknown.

Amplification used 60 Vbeta primers and 13 Jbeta primers. Profiling relied on immunoSEQ multiplex PCR, and the TCRdb table lists in-frame clones only, not all of them. This repertoire shows under 200,000 clones, 82% found once; its top ten account for around 0.52%. Germline assignment: CDR1 LNHDA and CDR2 SQIVND (reference sequence). The CDR3 has 13 amino acids. V was trimmed by 5 bases and J by 0 bases, leaving 8 bases between them. The sequenced sample consisted of PBMCs. The receptor comes from a woman aged 50 to 65 in good health and CMV-seronegative. The V gene is TRBV19, the J gene TRBJ2-7; D perhaps matches TRBD1 (6 bases). CDR3 sequence reads: CASSAGVSYEQYF. CDR3 sequence (DNA): TGTGCCAGTAGTGCAGGGGTCTCCTACGAGCAGTACTTC.